This T cell receptor beta chain appears in the sequencing data of a study of T cell responses to AZD1222 COVID-19 vaccine. Study-wide context: Some second doses came at about 4 weeks and others at about 12 weeks; these were pooled. Study observations and caveats: With dominance at 160-218 and 743-854, vaccine-associated CD4 TCRs spanned spike. Clonal diversity was possibly underestimated; the donors were predominantly white British and more often female.

Generated by immunoSEQ multiplex PCR, the TCRdb table keeps only in-frame clones and is missing some. The sample has roughly 100,000 clones, around 92% seen once. This clone showed up just once. Its specificity is not known. V lost 1 base and J 0 bases, leaving 11 bases between the germline ends. The CDR3 consists of 17 residues. CDR1 SGHRS and CDR2 YFSETQ come from the germline V gene. The material sequenced was peripheral blood, taken on day 0 of AZD1222 vaccination. The chain links TRBV5-1 to TRBJ2-6; no firm D call. This TCR was recovered from an adult in good health. The CDR3 reads CASSLTNLFSGANVLTF. The CDR3 coding sequence is TGCGCCAGCAGCTTGACGAATCTTTTCTCTGGGGCCAACGTCCTGACTTTC.